Listed below are T cell receptor beta chains from one sample, sequenced in a study of OX40 agonist ivuxolimab in advanced cancers. Libraries were prepared by immunoSEQ multiplex PCR; TCRdb keeps only in-frame clonotypes and omits some of them. The sample lists 67,000 or so clones; 85% were seen once. The source was CD4+ or CD8+ T cells sorted from blood, collected in a trial of the OX40 agonist ivuxolimab. These receptor sequences come from an adult with an advanced solid tumor such as melanoma, head and neck, liver or kidney cancer. Each CDR3 is given with its conserved first and last residue.

TRBV7-2,CASSLMGRENQPQHF
TRBV19,CATSGGGGQPQHF
TRBV20-1,CSAMRRGTAFF
TRBV18,CASSRPPGENTGELFF
TRBV4-1,CASSSGVAQRGQFF
TRBV18,CASSPRATSGATQYF
TRBV11-3,CASSLPGQDPYEQYF
TRBV5-6,CASSLGGGGTDTQYF
TRBV5-1,CASSFGATGELFF
TRBV5-4,CASSSPWTSGNTGELFF
TRBV9,CASSVEGLAENEQFF
TRBV28,CASSLGGTGGFNYGYTF
TRBV2,CASSAGFNEQFF
TRBV7-2,CASREDTYSNQPQHF
TRBV4-1,CASSQVDYGYTF